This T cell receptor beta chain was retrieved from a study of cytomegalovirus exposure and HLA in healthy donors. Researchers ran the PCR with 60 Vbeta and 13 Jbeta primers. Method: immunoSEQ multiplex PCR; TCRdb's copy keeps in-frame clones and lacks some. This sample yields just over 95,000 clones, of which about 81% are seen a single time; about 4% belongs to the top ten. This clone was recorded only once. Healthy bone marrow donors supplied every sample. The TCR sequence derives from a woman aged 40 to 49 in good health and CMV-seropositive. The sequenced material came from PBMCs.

In nucleotides, the CDR3 is TGCGCCAGCAGCTTCGGGACAAACACCGGGGAGCTGTTTTTT. Translating gives CASSFGTNTGELFF. The chain is built from TRBV5-1 and TRBJ2-2; TRBD1 is a possible D gene (6 bases). The germline V and J ends were trimmed by 2 bases and 2 bases, with 7 bases remaining between them. Germline lookup yields CDR1 SGHRS and CDR2 YFSETQ. The CDR3 loop spans 14 amino acids.